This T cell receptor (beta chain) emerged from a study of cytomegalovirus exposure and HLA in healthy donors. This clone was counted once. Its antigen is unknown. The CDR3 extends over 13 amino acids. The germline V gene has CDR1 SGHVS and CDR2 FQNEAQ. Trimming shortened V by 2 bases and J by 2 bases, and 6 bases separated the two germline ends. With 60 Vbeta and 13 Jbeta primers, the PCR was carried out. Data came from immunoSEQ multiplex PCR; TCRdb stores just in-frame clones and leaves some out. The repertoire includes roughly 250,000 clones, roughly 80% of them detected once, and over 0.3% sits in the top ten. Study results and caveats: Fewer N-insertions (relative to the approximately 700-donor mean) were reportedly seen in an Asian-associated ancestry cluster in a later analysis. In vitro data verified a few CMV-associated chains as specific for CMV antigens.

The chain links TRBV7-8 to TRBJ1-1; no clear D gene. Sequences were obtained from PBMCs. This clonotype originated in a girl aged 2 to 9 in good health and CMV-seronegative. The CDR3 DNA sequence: TGTGCCAGCAGCTTAATACAAAACACTGAAGCTTTCTTT. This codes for CASSLIQNTEAFF.